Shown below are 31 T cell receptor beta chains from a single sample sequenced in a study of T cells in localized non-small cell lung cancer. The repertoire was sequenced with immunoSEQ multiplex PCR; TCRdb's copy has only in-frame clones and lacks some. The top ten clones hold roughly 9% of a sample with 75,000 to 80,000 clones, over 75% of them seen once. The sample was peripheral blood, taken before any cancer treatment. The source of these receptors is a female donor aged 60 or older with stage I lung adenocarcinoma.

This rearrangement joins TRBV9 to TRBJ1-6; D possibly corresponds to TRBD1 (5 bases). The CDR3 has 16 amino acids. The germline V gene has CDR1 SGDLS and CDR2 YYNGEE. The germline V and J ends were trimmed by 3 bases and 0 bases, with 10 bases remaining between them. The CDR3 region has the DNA TGTGCCAGCAGCGGGGGGGTGAGCTCCTATAATTCACCCCTCCACTTT. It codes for CASSGGVSSYNSPLHF.

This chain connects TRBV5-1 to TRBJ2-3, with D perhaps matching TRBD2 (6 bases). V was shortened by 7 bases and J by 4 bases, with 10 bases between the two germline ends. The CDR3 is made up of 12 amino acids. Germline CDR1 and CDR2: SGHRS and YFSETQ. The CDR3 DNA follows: TGCGCCAGCGGGGAGGATTCAGATACGCAGTATTTT. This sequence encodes CASGEDSDTQYF.

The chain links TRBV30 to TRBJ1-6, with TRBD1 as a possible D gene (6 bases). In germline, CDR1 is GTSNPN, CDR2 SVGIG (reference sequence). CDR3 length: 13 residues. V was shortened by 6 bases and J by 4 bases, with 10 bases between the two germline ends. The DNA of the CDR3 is TGTGCCTGTACACAGGGTTATAATTCACCCCTCCACTTT. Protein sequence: CACTQGYNSPLHF.

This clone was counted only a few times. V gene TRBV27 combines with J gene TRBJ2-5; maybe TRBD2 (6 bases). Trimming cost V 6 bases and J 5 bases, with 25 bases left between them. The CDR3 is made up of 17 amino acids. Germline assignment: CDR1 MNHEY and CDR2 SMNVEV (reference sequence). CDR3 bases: TGTGCCAGCAGGCGCGACGCGGGGCAAAGTTCCAGCGAGACCCAGTACTTC. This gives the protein CASRRDAGQSSSETQYF.

CDR3 loop: CASTPFRGRGEKLFF. CDR3 sequence (DNA): TGTGCCAGCACGCCGTTTCGGGGGCGAGGGGAAAAACTGTTTTTT. The chain has TRBV28 and TRBJ1-4; possible D gene TRBD1, 6 bases. Trimming shortened V by 7 bases and J by 8 bases, and 20 bases separated the two germline ends. The CDR3 covers 15 residues. Germline lookup yields CDR1 MDHEN and CDR2 SYDVKM.

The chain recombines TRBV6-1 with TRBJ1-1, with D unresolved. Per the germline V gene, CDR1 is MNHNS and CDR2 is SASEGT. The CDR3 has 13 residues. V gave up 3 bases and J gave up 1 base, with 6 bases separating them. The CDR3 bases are TGTGCCAGCAGTGAGGACGGGAACACTGAAGCTTTCTTT. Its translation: CASSEDGNTEAFF.

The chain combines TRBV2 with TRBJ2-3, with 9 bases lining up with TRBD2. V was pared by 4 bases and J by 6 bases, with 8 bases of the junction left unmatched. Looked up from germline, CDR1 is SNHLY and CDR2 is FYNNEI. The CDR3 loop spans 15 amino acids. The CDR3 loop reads CASSASLAGSDTQYF. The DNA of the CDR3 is TGTGCCAGCAGTGCCTCCCTAGCGGGGTCGGATACGCAGTATTTT.

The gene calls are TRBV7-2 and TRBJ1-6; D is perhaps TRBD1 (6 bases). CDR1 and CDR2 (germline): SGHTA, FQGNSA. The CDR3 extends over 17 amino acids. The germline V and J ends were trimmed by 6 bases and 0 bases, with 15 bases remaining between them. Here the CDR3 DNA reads TGTGCCAGCAGTTCCCGGGACATCCCCTCCTATAATTCACCCCTCCACTTT. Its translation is CASSSRDIPSYNSPLHF. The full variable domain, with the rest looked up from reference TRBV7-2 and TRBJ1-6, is GAGVSQSPSNKVTEKGKDVELRCDPISGHTALYWYRQSLGQGLEFLIYFQGNSAPDKSGLPSDRFSAERTGGSVSTLTIQRTQQEDSAVYLCASSSRDIPSYNSPLHFGNGTRLTVT.

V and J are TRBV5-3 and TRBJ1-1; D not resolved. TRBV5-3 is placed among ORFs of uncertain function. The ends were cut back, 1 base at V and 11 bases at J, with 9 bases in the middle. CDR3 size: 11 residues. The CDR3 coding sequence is TGTGCCAGAAGCTTGTGGGTAAGCGCTTTCTTT. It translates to CARSLWVSAFF.

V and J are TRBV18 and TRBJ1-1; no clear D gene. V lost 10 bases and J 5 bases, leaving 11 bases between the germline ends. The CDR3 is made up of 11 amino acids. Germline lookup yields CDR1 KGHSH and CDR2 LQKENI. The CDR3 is CATQGLTEAFF. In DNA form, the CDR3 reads TGTGCCACCCAAGGGTTGACTGAAGCTTTCTTT.

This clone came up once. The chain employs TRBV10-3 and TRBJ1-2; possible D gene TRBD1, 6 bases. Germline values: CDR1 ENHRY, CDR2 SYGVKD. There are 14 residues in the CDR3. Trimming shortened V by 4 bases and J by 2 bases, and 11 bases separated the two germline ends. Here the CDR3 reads CAISVDRPNYGYTF. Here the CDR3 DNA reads TGTGCCATCAGTGTCGACAGGCCCAACTATGGCTACACCTTC.

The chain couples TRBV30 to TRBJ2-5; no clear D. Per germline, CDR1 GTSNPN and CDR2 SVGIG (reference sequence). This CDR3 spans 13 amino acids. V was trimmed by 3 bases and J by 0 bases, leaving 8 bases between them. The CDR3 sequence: CAWRTAYQETQYF. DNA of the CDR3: TGTGCCTGGAGAACAGCGTACCAAGAGACCCAGTACTTC.

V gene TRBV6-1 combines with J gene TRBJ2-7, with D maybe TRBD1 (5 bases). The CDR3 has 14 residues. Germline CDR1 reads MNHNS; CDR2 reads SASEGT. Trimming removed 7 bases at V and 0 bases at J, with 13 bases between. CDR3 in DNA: TGTGCCAGCAAACGCACAGGTAGCTCCTACGAGCAGTACTTC. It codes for CASKRTGSSYEQYF.

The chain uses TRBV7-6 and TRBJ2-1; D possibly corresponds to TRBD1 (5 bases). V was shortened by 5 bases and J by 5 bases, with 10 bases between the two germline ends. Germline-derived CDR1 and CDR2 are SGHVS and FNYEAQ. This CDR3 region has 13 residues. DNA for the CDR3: TGTGCCAGCAGCCGTGGCAGGGACAATGAGCAGTTCTTC. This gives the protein CASSRGRDNEQFF.

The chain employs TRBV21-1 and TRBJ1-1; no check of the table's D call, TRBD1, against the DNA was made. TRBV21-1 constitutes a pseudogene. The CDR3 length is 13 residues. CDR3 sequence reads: CASSKMDRNEAFF. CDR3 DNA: TGTGCCAGCAGCAAAATGGACAGAAATGAAGCTTTCTTT.

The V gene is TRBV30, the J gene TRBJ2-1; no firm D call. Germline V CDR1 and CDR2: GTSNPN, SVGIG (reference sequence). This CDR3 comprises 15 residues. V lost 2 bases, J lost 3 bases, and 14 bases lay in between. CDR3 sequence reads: CAWSFGSSFYNEQFF. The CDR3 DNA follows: TGTGCCTGGAGTTTTGGCTCGAGTTTCTACAATGAGCAGTTCTTC.

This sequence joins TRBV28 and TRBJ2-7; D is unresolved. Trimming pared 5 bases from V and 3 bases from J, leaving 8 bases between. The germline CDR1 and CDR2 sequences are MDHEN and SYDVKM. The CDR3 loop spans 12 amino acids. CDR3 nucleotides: TGTGCCAGCAGTGTCAGGAGCTACGAGCAGTACTTC. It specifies CASSVRSYEQYF. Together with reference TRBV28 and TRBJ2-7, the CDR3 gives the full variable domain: DVKVTQSSRYLVKRTGEKVFLECVQDMDHENMFWYRQDPGLGLRLIYFSYDVKMKEKGDIPEGYSVSREKKERFSLILESASTNQTSMYLCASSVRSYEQYFGPGTRLTVT.

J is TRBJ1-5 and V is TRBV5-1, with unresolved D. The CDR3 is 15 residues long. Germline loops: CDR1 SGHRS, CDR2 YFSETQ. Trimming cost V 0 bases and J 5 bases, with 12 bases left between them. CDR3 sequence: CASSLDGRAHQPQHF. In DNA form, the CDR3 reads TGCGCCAGCAGCTTGGATGGGAGGGCTCATCAGCCCCAGCATTTT.

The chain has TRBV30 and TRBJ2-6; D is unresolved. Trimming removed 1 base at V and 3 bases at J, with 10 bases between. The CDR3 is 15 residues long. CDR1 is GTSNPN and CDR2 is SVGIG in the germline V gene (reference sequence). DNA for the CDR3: TGTGCCTGGAGTGCCGGCGGAAGTGGGGCCAACGTCCTGACTTTC. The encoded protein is CAWSAGGSGANVLTF.

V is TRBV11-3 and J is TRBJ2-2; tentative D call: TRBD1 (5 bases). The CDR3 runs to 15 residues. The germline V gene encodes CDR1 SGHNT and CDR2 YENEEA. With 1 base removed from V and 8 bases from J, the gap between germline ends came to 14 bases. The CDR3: CASSLGGHHTGELFF. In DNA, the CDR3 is TGTGCCAGCAGCTTAGGTGGACACCATACTGGGGAGCTGTTTTTT.

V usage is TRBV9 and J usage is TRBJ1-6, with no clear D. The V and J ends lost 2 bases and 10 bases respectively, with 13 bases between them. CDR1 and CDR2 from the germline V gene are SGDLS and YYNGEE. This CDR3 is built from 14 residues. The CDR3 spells CASSVPGDRSPLHF. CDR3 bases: TGTGCCAGCAGCGTTCCCGGGGATCGGTCACCCCTCCACTTT.

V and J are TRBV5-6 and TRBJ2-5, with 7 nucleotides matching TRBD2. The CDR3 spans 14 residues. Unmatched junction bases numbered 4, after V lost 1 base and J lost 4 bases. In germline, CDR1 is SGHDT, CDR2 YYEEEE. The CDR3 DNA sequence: TGTGCCAGCAGCTTGTTTGGCGGGGGAGAGACCCAGTACTTC. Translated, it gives CASSLFGGGETQYF.

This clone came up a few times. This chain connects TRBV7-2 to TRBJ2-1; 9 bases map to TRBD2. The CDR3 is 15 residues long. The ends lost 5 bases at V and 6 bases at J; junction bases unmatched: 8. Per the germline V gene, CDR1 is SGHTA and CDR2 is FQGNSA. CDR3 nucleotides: TGTGCCAGCAGCCCGTGGCGGGAGGGCCGCAATGAGCAGTTCTTC. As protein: CASSPWREGRNEQFF.

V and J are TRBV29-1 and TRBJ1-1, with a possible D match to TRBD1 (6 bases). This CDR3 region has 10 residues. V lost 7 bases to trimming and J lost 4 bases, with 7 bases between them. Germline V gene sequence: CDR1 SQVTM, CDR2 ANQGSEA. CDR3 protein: CSGGGTEAFF. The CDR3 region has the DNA TGCAGCGGAGGGGGCACTGAAGCTTTCTTT.

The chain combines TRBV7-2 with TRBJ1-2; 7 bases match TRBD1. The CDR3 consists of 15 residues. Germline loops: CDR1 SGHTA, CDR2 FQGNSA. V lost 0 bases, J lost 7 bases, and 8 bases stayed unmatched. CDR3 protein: CASSLASGGSSGYTF. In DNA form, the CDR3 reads TGTGCCAGCAGCTTAGCATCAGGGGGGTCGAGTGGCTACACCTTC.

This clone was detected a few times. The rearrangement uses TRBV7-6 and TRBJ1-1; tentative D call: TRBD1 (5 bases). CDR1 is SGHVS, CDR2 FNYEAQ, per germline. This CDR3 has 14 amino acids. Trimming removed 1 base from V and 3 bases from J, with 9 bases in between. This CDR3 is CASSLDQGDTEAFF. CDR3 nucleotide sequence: TGTGCCAGCAGCTTAGATCAGGGAGACACTGAAGCTTTCTTT.

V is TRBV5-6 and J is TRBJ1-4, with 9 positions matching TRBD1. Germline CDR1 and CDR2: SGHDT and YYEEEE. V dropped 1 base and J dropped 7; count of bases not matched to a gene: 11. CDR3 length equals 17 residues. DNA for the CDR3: TGTGCCAGCAGCTTGAGACTCCCCGGGACAGGGCTTGAAAAACTGTTTTTT. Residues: CASSLRLPGTGLEKLFF.

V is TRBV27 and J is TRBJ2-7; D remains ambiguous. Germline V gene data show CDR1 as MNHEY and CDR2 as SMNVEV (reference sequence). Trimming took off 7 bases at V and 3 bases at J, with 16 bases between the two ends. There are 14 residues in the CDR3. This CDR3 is CASKEIYSYYEQYF. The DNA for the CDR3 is TGTGCCAGCAAGGAAATTTATTCTTACTACGAGCAGTACTTC.

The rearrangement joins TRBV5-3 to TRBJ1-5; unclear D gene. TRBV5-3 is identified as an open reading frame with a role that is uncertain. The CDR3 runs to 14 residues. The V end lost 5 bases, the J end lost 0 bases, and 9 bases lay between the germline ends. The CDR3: CARSRALSNQPQHF. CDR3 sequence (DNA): TGTGCCAGAAGTCGGGCTCTTAGCAATCAGCCCCAGCATTTT.

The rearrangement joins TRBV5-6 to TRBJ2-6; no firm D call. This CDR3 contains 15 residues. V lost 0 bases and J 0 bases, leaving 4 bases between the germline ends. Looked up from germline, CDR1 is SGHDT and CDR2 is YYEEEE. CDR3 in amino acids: CASSLGVSGANVLTF. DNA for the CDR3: TGTGCCAGCAGCTTGGGGGTCTCTGGGGCCAACGTCCTGACTTTC.

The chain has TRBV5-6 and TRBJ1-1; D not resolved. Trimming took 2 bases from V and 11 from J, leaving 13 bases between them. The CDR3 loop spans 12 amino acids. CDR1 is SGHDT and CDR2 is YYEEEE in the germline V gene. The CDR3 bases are TGTGCCAGCAGCTTTGCCGGGGAATTGGCTTTCTTT. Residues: CASSFAGELAFF.